This T cell receptor beta chain was retrieved from a study of CD8+CD57+ T cells in acquired aplastic anemia. Study context: Quantities of DNA derived from sorted CD4+ and CD8+ cells averaged around 3 ug.

Profiling of TCR beta VDJ combinations and CDR3 sequences used genomic DNA as template. TCRdb re-called the reads through MiXCR, storing one row per CDR3 protein. The sample yields approximately 300,000 distinct CDR3 sequences, around three fifths seen once. Patients included in sequencing had previously demonstrated CD8+CD57+ cell expansion by flow cytometry. Diagnosis of severe acquired aplastic anemia applied to all patients. The germline CDR1 and CDR2 sequences are SGHRS and YFSETQ. With 0 bases removed from V and 5 bases from J, the gap between germline ends came to 6 bases. This CDR3 spans 14 amino acids.

This chain uses TRBV5-1 with TRBJ1-6; D is unresolved. Input material: sorted CD4+, CD8+, or CD8+CD57+ T cells (not recorded which) from PBMCs. The sequence derives from a human donor with aplastic anemia. The CDR3 spells CASSLEGNNSPLHF. In nucleotides, the CDR3 is TGCGCCAGCAGCTTGGAAGGGAATAATTCACCCCTCCACTTT.